A selection of T cell receptor beta chains follows, all from one sample in a study of T-cell memory formation after mild COVID-19. TCRdb reprocessed the 5' RACE reads via MiXCR and lists one record per CDR3 protein. The data contain about 150,000 distinct CDR3 sequences, approximately 15% of them singletons. What was sequenced was PBMCs or a T cell subset sorted from them (not recorded which). The receptors were gathered from an adult woman who had mild COVID-19 (a few samples of this study predate the infection). Cell type and time point are not known. The CDR3 runs from the conserved cysteine through the conserved F or W. A D gene is named only where the DNA matches it firmly. Size is omitted from some rows. Given values are once, few, many or a class for expanded clones.

V gene: TRBV6-5; clone size: few; J gene: TRBJ2-7; D gene: TRBD1; CDR3 DNA: TGTGCCAGCAGTTACTCTCAGGGGGCCCTCTACGAGCAGTACTTC; CDR3 protein: CASSYSQGALYEQYF
V gene: TRBV20-1; clone size: -; J gene: TRBJ1-1; D gene: -; CDR3 DNA: TGCAGTGCTAGAGTGCGGCCCGGATCGAACACTGAAGCTTTCTTT; CDR3 protein: CSARVRPGSNTEAFF
V gene: TRBV7-9; clone size: few; J gene: TRBJ2-1; D gene: TRBD2; CDR3 DNA: TGTGCCAGCAGCTTTAAGCCTAGCGGGAGTCTGGGCGATGAGCAGTTCTTC; CDR3 protein: CASSFKPSGSLGDEQFF
V gene: TRBV29-1; clone size: -; J gene: TRBJ2-1; D gene: -; CDR3 DNA: TGCAGCGTTGAGGGGAGGTCCTACAATGAGCAGTTCTTC; CDR3 protein: CSVEGRSYNEQFF
V gene: TRBV5-1; clone size: few; J gene: TRBJ1-5; D gene: -; CDR3 DNA: TGCGCCAGCAGCTATGTGGGTGTGGAGCCCCAGCATTTT; CDR3 protein: CASSYVGVEPQHF
V gene: TRBV5-1; clone size: many; J gene: TRBJ2-2; D gene: -; CDR3 DNA: TGCGCCAGCAGCTTGGACCAGGGAATCGGGGAGCTGTTTTTT; CDR3 protein: CASSLDQGIGELFF
V gene: TRBV28; clone size: -; J gene: TRBJ1-2; D gene: -; CDR3 DNA: TGTGCCAGCAGCTCAAATGGCTACACCTTC; CDR3 protein: CASSSNGYTF
V gene: TRBV20-1; clone size: few; J gene: TRBJ2-3; D gene: -; CDR3 DNA: TGCAGTGCTAGAGATCACCAAGGGACTGACAATACGCAGTATTTT; CDR3 protein: CSARDHQGTDNTQYF
V gene: TRBV9; clone size: -; J gene: TRBJ1-2; D gene: TRBD1; CDR3 DNA: TGTGCCAGCAGCGCTTGGGACAGGGAAAGTTATGGCTACACCTTC; CDR3 protein: CASSAWDRESYGYTF
V gene: TRBV11-2; clone size: few; J gene: TRBJ2-7; D gene: -; CDR3 DNA: TGTGCCAGCAGCGTTAGAGTTCACGAGCAGTACTTC; CDR3 protein: CASSVRVHEQYF
V gene: TRBV12-3/TRBV12-4; clone size: few; J gene: TRBJ2-5; D gene: -; CDR3 DNA: TGTGCCAGCACTCGGGGAGGGACCCAGTACTTC; CDR3 protein: CASTRGGTQYF
V gene: TRBV5-1; clone size: -; J gene: TRBJ2-3; D gene: TRBD2; CDR3 DNA: TGCGCCAGCAGCTTTAATAGCGGGAACTCAGATACGCAGTATTTT; CDR3 protein: CASSFNSGNSDTQYF
V gene: TRBV20-1; clone size: -; J gene: TRBJ1-1; D gene: TRBD1; CDR3 DNA: TGCAGTGCTAGAGATGCAGGGGGGTTGAACACTGAAGCTTTCTTT; CDR3 protein: CSARDAGGLNTEAFF
V gene: TRBV6-5; clone size: -; J gene: TRBJ1-4; D gene: TRBD1; CDR3 DNA: TGTGCCAGCAGTTACCAGGGGGGGGGGAGCGAAAAACTGTTTTTT; CDR3 protein: CASSYQGGGSEKLFF
V gene: TRBV7-2; clone size: few; J gene: TRBJ2-5; D gene: -; CDR3 DNA: TGTGCCAGCAGCTTTGGGGGGAGTTCGGGTAGTGGGACCCAGTACTTC; CDR3 protein: CASSFGGSSGSGTQYF
V gene: TRBV6-5; clone size: -; J gene: TRBJ2-6; D gene: -; CDR3 DNA: TGTGCCAGCAGTTACCTAGTTACTGGGGCCAACGTCCTGACTTTC; CDR3 protein: CASSYLVTGANVLTF
V gene: TRBV7-9; clone size: few; J gene: TRBJ2-1; D gene: -; CDR3 DNA: TGTGCCAGCAGCCCCCCAGTGGTGGATGAGCAGTTCTTC; CDR3 protein: CASSPPVVDEQFF
V gene: TRBV4-2; clone size: few; J gene: TRBJ2-1; D gene: -; CDR3 DNA: TGTGCCAGCAGCCAAGATATGCCCAATGAGCAGTTCTTC; CDR3 protein: CASSQDMPNEQFF
V gene: TRBV30; clone size: -; J gene: TRBJ1-1; D gene: -; CDR3 DNA: TGTGCCTGGACCCAACAGGGTGAGGGACAATTAGTCTTT; CDR3 protein: CAWTQQGEGQLVF